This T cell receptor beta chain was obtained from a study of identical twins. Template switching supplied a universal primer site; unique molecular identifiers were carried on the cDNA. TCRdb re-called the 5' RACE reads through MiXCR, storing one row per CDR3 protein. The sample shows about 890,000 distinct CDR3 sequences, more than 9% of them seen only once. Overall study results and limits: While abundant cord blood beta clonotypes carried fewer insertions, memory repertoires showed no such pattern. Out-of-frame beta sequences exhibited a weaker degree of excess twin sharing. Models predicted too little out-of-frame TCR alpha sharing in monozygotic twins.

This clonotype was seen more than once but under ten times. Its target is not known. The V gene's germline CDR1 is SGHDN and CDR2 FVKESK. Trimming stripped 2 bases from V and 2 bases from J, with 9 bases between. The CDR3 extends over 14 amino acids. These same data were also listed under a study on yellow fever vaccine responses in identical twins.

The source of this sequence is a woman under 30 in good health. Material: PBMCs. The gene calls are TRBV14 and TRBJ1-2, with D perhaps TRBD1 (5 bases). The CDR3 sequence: CASSQSDKNYGYTF. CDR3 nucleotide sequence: TGTGCCAGCAGCCAATCGGACAAGAACTATGGCTACACCTTC.